This is a list of T cell receptor beta chains from one sample in a study of shared clonotypes between healthy human individuals. Only in-frame clones appear in the TCRdb table, and some are missing; sequencing was by immunoSEQ multiplex PCR. The repertoire holds 980,000 or so clones, with about 80% as singletons. Sequenced sample: memory CD4+ T cells sorted from blood. These receptors were obtained from a young man in good health. Each CDR3 is given with its conserved first and last residue. The D gene is left open where the match is weak. The listing skips clone size in some rows; elsewhere it reads once, few, many or a size class.

D gene,clone size,V gene,J gene,CDR3 protein,CDR3 DNA
-,-,TRBV7-9,TRBJ1-6,CASSLASSPLHF,TGTGCCAGCAGCTTAGCCTCCTCACCCCTCCACTTT
-,once,TRBV6-1,TRBJ2-3,CASTSHGASSTQYF,TGTGCCAGCACCAGTCACGGGGCATCGTCTACGCAGTATTTT
-,-,TRBV4-1,TRBJ2-1,CASSPSYAPKVNEQFF,TGCGCCAGCAGCCCATCTTATGCACCAAAAGTAAATGAGCAGTTCTTC
-,-,TRBV7-2,TRBJ2-2,CASSLEMGPGELFF,TGTGCCAGCAGCTTAGAGATGGGCCCCGGGGAGCTGTTTTTT
-,few,TRBV7-9,TRBJ2-5,CASSLAMPGTHQETQYF,TGTGCCAGCAGCTTAGCGATGCCAGGGACGCACCAAGAGACCCAGTACTTC
-,once,TRBV2,TRBJ2-2,CASRFGGELFF,TGTGCCAGCAGGTTCGGCGGGGAGCTGTTTTTT
-,-,TRBV30,TRBJ1-2,CAWSREGARRDYGYTF,TGTGCCTGGAGTAGGGAAGGAGCTCGGCGGGACTATGGCTACACCTTC
-,-,TRBV5-4,TRBJ2-7,CASSPPGANSYEQYF,TGTGCCAGCAGCCCCCCGGGGGCCAACTCCTACGAGCAGTACTTC
TRBD1,few,TRBV5-5,TRBJ1-3,CASSDYRGRSGNTIYF,TGTGCCAGCAGCGACTACAGGGGGCGATCTGGAAACACCATATATTTT
-,-,TRBV5-6,TRBJ2-2,CASSLGRPYTGELFF,TGTGCCAGCAGCTTGGGACGGCCATACACCGGGGAGCTGTTTTTT
TRBD1,many,TRBV19,TRBJ2-6,CASTSDRAGANVLTF,TGTGCCAGTACCTCGGACAGGGCTGGGGCCAACGTCCTGACTTTC